Given below is one TCR beta chain in context. The clone's antigen remains unknown. It has no much larger one-base neighbor in the sample; base qualities were not kept. The time point label of this sample denotes: about 28 days (+/-7) after the second vaccine dose. Because spike-specific TCR depth and breadth did not differ between the two schedules, AZD1222 recipients who got a second dose at roughly 4 weeks were pooled with those who got a second dose at roughly 12 weeks. Samples from vaccinated people were obtained from the UK trials COV001 and COV002, which included a single-blind randomized controlled phase 2/3 trial of AZD1222 (ChAdOx1 nCoV-19) in healthy adults. Trial participant PBMC samples were collected at day 0 and day 28 after the second dose for TCRbeta chain sequencing. This sample stems from a study of T cell responses to AZD1222 COVID-19 vaccine (dated by TCRdb to the early 2020s). As for the study more broadly: TCR sequencing covered 230 or so trial participants: 200 to 210 given two doses of AZD1222 and approximately 25 given two doses of MenACWY control vaccine. Trial participants were enrolled by age into 18-55, 56-69 and 70-plus year subgroups, with roughly 150, 30 and 60 TCR-sequenced participants respectively.

The CDR3 regions of human TCRbeta chains were analyzed by immunosequencing. On the authors' methods: TCRs in the repertoires were matched against a reference library of SARS-CoV-2-specific TCRs that had been generated with the MIRA antigen-specificity platform. Breadth was defined as the fraction of unique TCRs that were SARS-CoV-2-associated, and depth was defined as the fraction of total T cells that were SARS-CoV-2-associated. Using the MIRA data, each spike-specific TCR was mapped to the spike region that the TCR reacts to and placed in a CD4 or CD8 class. Log10-transformed breadth and depth values were compared by one-way ANOVA with Sidak's multiple comparisons tests. TCRdb obtained this table from immuneACCESS and retained in-frame rearrangements with V and J assigned. These tables miss some clones; where compared with another copy, unresolved V genes account for less than half of the shortfall, and the remainder is unexplained. V, J and clone size are taken as reported in that table, and D and trimming were inferred from the DNA itself. This sample is represented by around 71,000 clones; under 90% of them were singletons. Around an eighth of the sample rests with the top ten.

The paper as a whole reports these results and caveats: Because no day 14 peak-response samples were available, repertoires were characterized only after the peak T cell response. Most participants were white British and females outnumbered males, and the authors suggested that clonal diversity may have been underestimated. The whole spike protein was spanned by vaccine-associated CD4 TCRs, and dominant responses were seen in regions 160-218 and 743-854. The 56-69-year group was small, and its depth increase did not reach significance, likely because of low power. Conclusions about previously exposed vaccinees were limited because only six or seven AZD1222 recipients were SARS-CoV-2 seropositive at baseline. Epitopes outside the regions mutated in the B.1.351 and B.1.1.7 variants were reportedly recognized by nearly half of the unique spike-specific TCRs. Spike-specific TCR breadth and depth rose significantly after two AZD1222 doses compared with day 0 and with MenACWY recipients.

The germline V gene encodes CDR1 LGHDT and CDR2 YNNKEL (reference sequence). There are 12 amino acids in the CDR3, from cysteine to phenylalanine inclusive. Kept here is only the CDR3 DNA, which spans 36 bases and is read in frame from base 1. For this chain, trimming is 4 bases at the V end and 13 bases at the J end, and the number of junction bases without a gene match is 3. This chain is built from TRBV3-1 (or the pseudogene TRBV3-2) and TRBJ1-6, and TRBD1 aligns with 8 junction nucleotides. The source is an adult who received the AZD1222 COVID-19 vaccine. The sample in question was peripheral blood, obtained 28 days after the second AZD1222 dose. The CDR3 sequence is CASSPRDRPLHF. The DNA reads as follows: TGTGCCAGCAGCCCCCGGGACAGGCCCCTCCACTTT.